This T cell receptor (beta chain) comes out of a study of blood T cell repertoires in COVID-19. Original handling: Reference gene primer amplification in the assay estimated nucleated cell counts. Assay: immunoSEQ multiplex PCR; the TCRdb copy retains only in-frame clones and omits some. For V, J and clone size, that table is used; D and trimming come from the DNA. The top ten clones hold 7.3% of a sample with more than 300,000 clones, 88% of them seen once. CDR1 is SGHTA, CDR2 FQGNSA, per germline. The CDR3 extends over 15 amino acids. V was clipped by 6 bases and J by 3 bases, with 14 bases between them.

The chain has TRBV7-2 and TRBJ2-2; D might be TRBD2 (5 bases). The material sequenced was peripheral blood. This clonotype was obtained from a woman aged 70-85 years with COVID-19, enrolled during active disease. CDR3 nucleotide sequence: TGTGCCAGCAGAACAACCCGCGGGCACACCGGGGAGCTGTTTTTT. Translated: CASRTTRGHTGELFF.